This TCR beta chain stems from a study of T cell responses to AZD1222 COVID-19 vaccine. Some clones are missing from TCRdb's copy, which holds only in-frame ones; the method was immunoSEQ multiplex PCR. Of over 95,000 clones in the sample, approximately 89% were seen once. This clone was counted a few times. Its cognate antigen is unknown. Points from the study as a whole: Possibly, clonal diversity was underestimated; donors were largely white British and included more females. Vaccine-related CD4 TCRs covered spike, predominating at 160-218 and 743-854. Repertoire sampling occurred only after the peak T cell response. Baseline seropositivity occurred in only a handful of AZD1222 recipients.

With 0 bases clipped from V and 4 bases from J, the junction kept 15 bases outside the gene matches. CDR3 length: 19 residues. The V gene's germline CDR1 is MNHEY and CDR2 SMNVEV (reference sequence). The J gene is TRBJ1-5, the V gene TRBV27, with 7 positions matching TRBD1. Specimen: peripheral blood, collected on day 0 of AZD1222 vaccination. This clonotype was sampled from an adult in good health. CDR3 residues: CASSLSNWGLTGRNQPQHF. DNA of the CDR3: TGTGCCAGCAGTTTATCGAACTGGGGGTTGACAGGGAGGAATCAGCCCCAGCATTTT.